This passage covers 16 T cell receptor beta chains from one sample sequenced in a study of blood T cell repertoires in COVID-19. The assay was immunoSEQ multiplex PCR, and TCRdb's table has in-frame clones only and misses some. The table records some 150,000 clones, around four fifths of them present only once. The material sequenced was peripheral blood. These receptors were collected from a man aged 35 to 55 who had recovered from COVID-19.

In DNA form, the CDR3 reads TGTGCCAGCAGTGACAGCTATAATTCACCCCTCCACTTT. This codes for CASSDSYNSPLHF. The chain uses TRBV27 and TRBJ1-6, with D possibly TRBD1 on 5 matching bases. Looked up from germline, CDR1 is MNHEY and CDR2 is SMNVEV (reference sequence). V lost 5 bases to trimming and J lost 3 bases, with 5 bases between them. This CDR3 region has 13 residues.

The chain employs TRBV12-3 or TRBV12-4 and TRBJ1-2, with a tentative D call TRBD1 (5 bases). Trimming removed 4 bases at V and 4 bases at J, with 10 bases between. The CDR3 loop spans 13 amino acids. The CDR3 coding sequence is TGTGCCAGCAGTTCAGGGCACCTCTATGGCTACACCTTC. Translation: CASSSGHLYGYTF.

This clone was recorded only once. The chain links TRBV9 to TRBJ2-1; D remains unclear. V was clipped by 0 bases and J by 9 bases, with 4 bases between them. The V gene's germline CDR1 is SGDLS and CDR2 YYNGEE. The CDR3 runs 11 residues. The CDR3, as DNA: TGTGCCAGCAGCGTAGATCGTGAGCAGTTCTTC. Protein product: CASSVDREQFF.

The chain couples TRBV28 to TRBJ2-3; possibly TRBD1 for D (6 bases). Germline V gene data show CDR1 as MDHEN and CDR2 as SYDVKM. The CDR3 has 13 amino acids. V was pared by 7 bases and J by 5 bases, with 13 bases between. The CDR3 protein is CASKDSRRDTQYF. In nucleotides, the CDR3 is TGTGCCAGCAAGGACAGCCGGCGAGATACGCAGTATTTT.

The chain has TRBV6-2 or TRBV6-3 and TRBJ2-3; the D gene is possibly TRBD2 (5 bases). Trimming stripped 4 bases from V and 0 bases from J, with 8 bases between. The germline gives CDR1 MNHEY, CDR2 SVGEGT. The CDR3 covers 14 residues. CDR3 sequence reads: CASSSRGSTDTQYF. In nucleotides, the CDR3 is TGTGCCAGCAGTTCTCGGGGTAGCACAGATACGCAGTATTTT.

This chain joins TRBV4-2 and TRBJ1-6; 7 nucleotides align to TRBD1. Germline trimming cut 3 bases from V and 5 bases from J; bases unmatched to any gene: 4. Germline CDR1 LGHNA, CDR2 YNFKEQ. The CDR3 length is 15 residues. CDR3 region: CASSQATGNNSPLHF. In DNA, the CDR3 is TGTGCCAGCAGCCAGGCGACAGGGAATAATTCACCCCTCCACTTT.

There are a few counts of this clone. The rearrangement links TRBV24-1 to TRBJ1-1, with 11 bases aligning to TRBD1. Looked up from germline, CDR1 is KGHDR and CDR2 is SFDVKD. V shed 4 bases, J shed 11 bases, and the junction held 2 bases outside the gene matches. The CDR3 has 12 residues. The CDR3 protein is CATSEGTGGAFF. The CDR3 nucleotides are TGTGCCACCAGTGAAGGGACAGGGGGTGCTTTCTTT.

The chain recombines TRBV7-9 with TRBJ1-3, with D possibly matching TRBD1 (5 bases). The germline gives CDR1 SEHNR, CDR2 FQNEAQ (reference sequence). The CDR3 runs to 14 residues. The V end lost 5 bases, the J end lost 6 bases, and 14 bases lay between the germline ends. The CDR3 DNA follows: TGTGCCAGCAGCCCCCCCTGGGGCAAAAACACCATATATTTT. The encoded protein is CASSPPWGKNTIYF.

In DNA form, the CDR3 reads TGTGCCAGCAGCCCTAGACAGGGGGCGACCGGGGAGCTGTTTTTT. It specifies CASSPRQGATGELFF. This chain connects TRBV7-3 to TRBJ2-2; 10 bases line up with TRBD1. The germline V gene encodes CDR1 SGHTA and CDR2 FQGTGA. The CDR3 runs 15 residues. The junction had 5 bases not matched to a gene; V was cut back by 5 bases and J by 5 bases.

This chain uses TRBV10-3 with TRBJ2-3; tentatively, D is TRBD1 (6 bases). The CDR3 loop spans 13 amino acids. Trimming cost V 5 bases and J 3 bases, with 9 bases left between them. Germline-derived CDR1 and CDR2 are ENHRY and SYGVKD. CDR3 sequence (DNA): TGTGCCATCAGTCACAGGGTGACAGATACGCAGTATTTT. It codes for CAISHRVTDTQYF.

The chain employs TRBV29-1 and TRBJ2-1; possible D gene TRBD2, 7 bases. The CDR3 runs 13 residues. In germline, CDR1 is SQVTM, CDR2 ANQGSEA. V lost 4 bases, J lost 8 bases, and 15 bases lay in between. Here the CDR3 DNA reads TGCAGCGTTGTACTAGCGAGGGGGGATGAGCAGTTCTTC. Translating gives CSVVLARGDEQFF.

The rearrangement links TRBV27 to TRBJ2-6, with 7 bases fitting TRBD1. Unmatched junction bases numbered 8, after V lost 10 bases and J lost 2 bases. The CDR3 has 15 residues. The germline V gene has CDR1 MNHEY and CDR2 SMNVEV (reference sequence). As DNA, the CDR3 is TGTGCCACCCGAGAAACAGGGGCTGGGGCCAACGTCCTGACTTTC. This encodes CATRETGAGANVLTF.

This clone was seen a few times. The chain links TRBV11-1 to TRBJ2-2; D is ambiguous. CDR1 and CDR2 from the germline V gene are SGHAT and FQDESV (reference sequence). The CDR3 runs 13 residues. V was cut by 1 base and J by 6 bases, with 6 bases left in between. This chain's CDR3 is CASSLVAAGELFF. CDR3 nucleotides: TGTGCCAGCAGCTTAGTAGCAGCCGGGGAGCTGTTTTTT.

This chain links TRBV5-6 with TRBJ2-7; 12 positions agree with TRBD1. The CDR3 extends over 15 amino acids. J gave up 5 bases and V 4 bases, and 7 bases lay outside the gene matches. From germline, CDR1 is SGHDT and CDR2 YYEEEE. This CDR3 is CASSGTGGAVDEQYF. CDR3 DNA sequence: TGTGCCAGCAGCGGGACAGGGGGCGCGGTCGACGAGCAGTACTTC.

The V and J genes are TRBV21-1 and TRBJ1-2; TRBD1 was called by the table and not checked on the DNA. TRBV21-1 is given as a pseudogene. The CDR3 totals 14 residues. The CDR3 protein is CASRKRTGTGGYTF. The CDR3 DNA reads TGTGCCAGCAGGAAACGGACAGGGACGGGCGGCTACACCTTC.

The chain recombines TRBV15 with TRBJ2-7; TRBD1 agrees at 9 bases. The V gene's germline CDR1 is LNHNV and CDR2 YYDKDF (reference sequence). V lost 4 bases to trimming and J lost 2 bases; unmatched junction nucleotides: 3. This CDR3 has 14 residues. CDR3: CATSINRGPYEQYF. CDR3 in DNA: TGTGCCACCAGCATCAACAGGGGGCCCTACGAGCAGTACTTC.